What follows are 17 T cell receptor beta chains derived from one specimen sequenced in a study of T cells in Graves' hyperthyroidism and ophthalmopathy. RNA transcripts were the template for amplifying TCR beta CDR3 regions. With the HTBI primer set, the TCR CDR3 went through a first round of RT-PCR. TCRdb re-derived calls from the multiplex PCR reads in MiXCR, one entry per CDR3 protein. The sample carries under 650,000 distinct CDR3 sequences, 15% to 20% recorded once. The specimen was blood. Receptors were obtained from a woman in her thirties with Graves' hyperthyroidism.

This clonotype was observed at least ten times. J is TRBJ2-5 and V is TRBV7-8; the D gene is possibly TRBD2 (5 bases). The germline gives CDR1 SGHVS, CDR2 FQNEAQ. This CDR3 has 14 amino acids. V gave up 0 bases and J gave up 5 bases, with 10 bases separating them. CDR3 loop: CASSLARGRETQYF. The CDR3 coding sequence is TGTGCCAGCAGCTTAGCCCGGGGAAGGGAGACCCAGTACTTC.

V gene TRBV18 combines with J gene TRBJ1-2; D is undetermined. The CDR3 is 14 amino acids. Germline CDR1 KGHSH, CDR2 LQKENI. V was trimmed by 3 bases and J by 8 bases, leaving 16 bases between them. CDR3 residues: CASSPAGSGVGYTF. Here the CDR3 DNA reads TGTGCCAGCTCACCGGCCGGGAGTGGTGTGGGCTACACCTTC. The variable domain in full, completed from reference TRBV18 and TRBJ1-2, reads NAGVMQNPRHLVRRRGQEARLRCSPMKGHSHVYWYRQLPEEGLKFMVYLQKENIIDESGMPKERFSAEFPKEGPSILRIQQVVRGDSAAYFCASSPAGSGVGYTFGSGTRLTVV.

Ten or more counts support this clonotype. V gene TRBV3-1 combines with J gene TRBJ2-1, with 10 bases fitting TRBD2. V shed 3 bases and J 10 bases; nucleotides not matched to a gene: 9. The CDR3 totals 15 residues. The germline gives CDR1 LGHDT, CDR2 YNNKEL (reference sequence). As DNA, the CDR3 is TGTGCCAGCAGCCATCCGGCTAGCGGGAGATGGGAGCAGTTCTTC. It yields the protein CASSHPASGRWEQFF.

This clonotype was seen ten or more times. V is TRBV12-3 or TRBV12-4 and J is TRBJ1-6; D is ambiguous. The CDR3 is made up of 15 amino acids. V lost 6 bases, J lost 11 bases, and 20 bases lay in between. CDR3 loop: CASRLLGVGYPPLHF. DNA for the CDR3: TGTGCCAGCAGACTACTGGGAGTAGGGTATCCACCCCTCCACTTT.

This chain uses TRBV7-9 with TRBJ2-1; either TRBD1 or TRBD2 may supply D (6 bases each). This CDR3 has 12 residues. Germline V lookup: CDR1 SEHNR, CDR2 FQNEAQ (reference sequence). Trimming left V 5 bases short and J 9 bases short, with 11 bases between. The CDR3 sequence is CASSVQGGEQFF. The DNA for the CDR3 is TGTGCCAGCAGCGTACAGGGAGGTGAGCAGTTCTTC.

In its sample, this clonotype was seen many times. The J gene is TRBJ2-7, the V gene TRBV11-1, with TRBD1 matching 7 bases. Germline CDR1 reads SGHAT; CDR2 reads FQDESV (reference sequence). The CDR3 is 14 amino acids. The V gene end was trimmed by 5 bases and the J gene end by 0 bases; junction bases not matched to a gene: 4. The CDR3 coding sequence is TGTGCCAGCAGCGACAGGGCCCTCTCCTACGAGCAGTACTTC. Translation gives CASSDRALSYEQYF.

This clonotype came up many times. The chain has TRBV10-3 and TRBJ2-7, with a weak D call TRBD1 (7 bases). V lost 7 bases to trimming and J lost 6 bases, with 13 bases between them. The CDR3 spans 12 residues. Germline assignment: CDR1 ENHRY and CDR2 SYGVKD. The CDR3 protein is CAIMGQGGEQYF. CDR3 sequence (DNA): TGTGCCATCATGGGTCAGGGGGGCGAGCAGTACTTC.

Many counts were recorded for this clonotype. J is TRBJ1-2 and V is TRBV5-8; D is ambiguous. This CDR3 contains 14 residues. Germline loops: CDR1 SGHTS, CDR2 YDEGEE. Between the trimmed V and J ends, which lost 4 bases and 7 bases, there was a span of 17 bases. CDR3 residues: CASSPGWVMRGYTF. Here the CDR3 DNA reads TGTGCCAGCAGCCCGGGCTGGGTAATGCGTGGCTACACCTTC.

This clonotype was observed a single time. This chain joins TRBV15 and TRBJ2-7; D may correspond to TRBD1 or TRBD2 (5 bases each). The CDR3 runs to 14 residues. Trimming removed 0 bases at V and 2 bases at J, with 8 bases between. The germline V gene encodes CDR1 LNHNV and CDR2 YYDKDF (reference sequence). CDR3 loop: CATSRDRGAYEQYF. In DNA, the CDR3 is TGTGCCACCAGCAGAGATCGAGGGGCCTACGAGCAGTACTTC. Looking up the rest from reference TRBV15 and TRBJ2-7 gives the full variable domain: DAMVIQNPRYQVTQFGKPVTLSCSQTLNHNVMYWYQQKSSQAPKLLFHYYDKDFNNEADTPDNFQSRRPNTSFCFLDIRSPGLGDTAMYLCATSRDRGAYEQYFGPGTRLTVT.

V is TRBV14 and J is TRBJ2-2, with D perhaps TRBD1 or TRBD2 (5 bases each). The CDR3 has 15 residues. Germline lookup yields CDR1 SGHDN and CDR2 FVKESK. The V and J ends lost 7 bases and 0 bases respectively, with 12 bases between them. The CDR3 sequence: CASTTGPTNTGELFF. The CDR3 coding sequence is TGTGCCAGCACCACGGGACCTACGAACACCGGGGAGCTGTTTTTT.

This clonotype was recorded many times. CDR3 region: CASSSGTEVMNTEAFF. CDR3 in DNA: TGTGCCAGCAGTTCCGGGACGGAAGTGATGAACACTGAAGCTTTCTTT. The V gene is TRBV12-3 or TRBV12-4, the J gene TRBJ1-1; tentatively, D is TRBD1 (5 bases). The CDR3 length is 16 residues. Deletions cut 4 bases from V and 0 bases from J, with 15 bases between.

This clonotype was picked up a small number of times. This chain connects TRBV5-4 to TRBJ2-5; 7 bases align to TRBD2. Per the germline V gene, CDR1 is SGHNT and CDR2 is YYREEE (reference sequence). Trimming cost V 4 bases and J 3 bases; bases outside gene matches: 9. This CDR3 contains 15 residues. This CDR3 reads CASSPELASKETQYF. CDR3 nucleotides: TGTGCCAGCAGCCCCGAACTAGCGAGCAAAGAGACCCAGTACTTC.

V gene TRBV7-3 combines with J gene TRBJ2-3, with D possibly being TRBD1 (6 bases). This CDR3 contains 15 residues. Trimming stripped 3 bases from V and 2 bases from J, with 12 bases between. The germline CDR1 and CDR2 sequences are SGHTA and FQGTGA. This CDR3 is CASSLHGQTTDTQYF. The CDR3 nucleotides are TGTGCCAGCAGCTTGCACGGACAGACCACAGATACGCAGTATTTT.

This clonotype showed up just a few times. The chain uses TRBV20-1 and TRBJ2-2, with TRBD2 as a possible D gene (5 bases). CDR1 DFQATT and CDR2 SNEGSKA come from the germline V gene (reference sequence). The germline V and J ends were trimmed by 6 bases and 5 bases, with 10 bases remaining between them. The CDR3 is made up of 12 amino acids. The CDR3 reads CSAIRGTGELFF. DNA for the CDR3: TGCAGTGCAATTAGAGGGACCGGGGAGCTGTTTTTT.

Ten or more counts support this clonotype. This chain joins TRBV12-3 or TRBV12-4 and TRBJ2-1; TRBD2 agrees at 12 bases. J was trimmed by 5 bases and V by 3 bases; bases with no gene match: 2. CDR3 length: 15 residues. Here the CDR3 reads CASSFRTSGNNEQFF. The CDR3 coding sequence is TGTGCCAGCAGTTTCAGGACTAGCGGGAACAATGAGCAGTTCTTC.

In this sample, this clonotype turned up many times. The J gene is TRBJ1-3, the V gene TRBV30; 7 nucleotides line up with TRBD1. CDR3 length equals 15 residues. Germline V gene lookup returns CDR1 GTSNPN and CDR2 SVGIG (reference sequence). Unmatched junction bases numbered 3, after V lost 1 base and J lost 0 bases. For the CDR3, the DNA is TGTGCCTGGAGTGCGGGACAGAGCTCTGGAAACACCATATATTTT. It codes for CAWSAGQSSGNTIYF.

This clonotype was counted ten times or more. CDR3 in DNA: TGTGCCAGCAGTTTATCGAGCACGAATGAGCAGTTCTTC. This gives the protein CASSLSSTNEQFF. The chain is built from TRBV27 and TRBJ2-1, with D hard to call. The CDR3 is made up of 13 amino acids. Germline lookup yields CDR1 MNHEY and CDR2 SMNVEV (reference sequence). With 0 bases removed from V and 7 bases from J, the gap between germline ends came to 7 bases.